The 28 T cell receptor beta chains below were found in one sample sequenced in a study of blood T cell repertoires in COVID-19. Assay: immunoSEQ multiplex PCR; the TCRdb copy retains only in-frame clones and omits some. The sample has 70,000 to 95,000 clones; approximately 91% are singletons. Material: peripheral blood. The receptors come from a man between 65 and 80 years old with acute or convalescent COVID-19.

This chain links TRBV29-1 with TRBJ1-4, with D perhaps matching TRBD1 (5 bases). V dropped 7 bases and J dropped 8 bases, with 14 bases sitting between them. Looked up from germline, CDR1 is SQVTM and CDR2 is ANQGSEA. This CDR3 comprises 12 residues. CDR3 DNA sequence: TGCAGCGGGACCACAGGTGGGGAAAAACTGTTTTTT. It yields the protein CSGTTGGEKLFF.

V usage is TRBV5-1 and J usage is TRBJ1-2; unclear D gene. Trimming removed 0 bases from V and 5 bases from J, with 11 bases in between. The CDR3 sequence is 14 residues long. The germline V gene encodes CDR1 SGHRS and CDR2 YFSETQ. CDR3 in amino acids: CASSLVGEGYGYTF. For the CDR3, the DNA is TGCGCCAGCAGCTTGGTCGGGGAAGGGTATGGCTACACCTTC.

The gene calls are TRBV24-1 and TRBJ2-2; TRBD1 matches 7 bases. Germline lookup yields CDR1 KGHDR and CDR2 SFDVKD. V was pared by 10 bases and J by 1 base, with 5 bases of the junction left unmatched. This CDR3 contains 14 residues. The DNA of the CDR3 is TGTGCCACAAGCAGGGGGATGAACACCGGGGAGCTGTTTTTT. As protein: CATSRGMNTGELFF.

This chain uses TRBV7-3 with TRBJ2-1, with 7 bases fitting TRBD1. The CDR3 has 14 amino acids. The germline CDR1 and CDR2 sequences are SGHTA and FQGTGA. The J segment lost 0 bases and the V segment lost 5 bases, leaving 1 base of the junction unmatched. CDR3 residues: CASSPGGSYNEQFF. CDR3 DNA: TGTGCCAGCAGCCCAGGGGGCTCCTACAATGAGCAGTTCTTC.

The chain couples TRBV19 to TRBJ2-2; 7 nucleotides align to TRBD1. V lost 6 bases to trimming and J lost 4 bases; unmatched junction nucleotides: 8. CDR3 length: 15 amino acids. The germline CDR1 and CDR2 sequences are LNHDA and SQIVND (reference sequence). CDR3 protein: CASSTIGGGTGELFF. In nucleotides, the CDR3 is TGTGCCAGTAGCACGATAGGGGGCGGCACCGGGGAGCTGTTTTTT.

The rearrangement joins TRBV6-6 to TRBJ1-4; 7 nucleotides agree with TRBD1. The V segment lost 6 bases and the J segment 14 bases; nucleotides outside the gene matches: 6. The CDR3 length is 11 residues. Germline CDR1 is MNHNY and CDR2 is SVGAGI (reference sequence). CDR3 nucleotides: TGTGCCAGCAGAAACCGGGACAGTCTGTTTTTT. The encoded protein is CASRNRDSLFF.

The chain joins TRBV27 to TRBJ1-1, with D maybe TRBD1 (6 bases). Trimming took off 5 bases at V and 1 base at J, with 26 bases between the two ends. Looked up from germline, CDR1 is MNHEY and CDR2 is SMNVEV (reference sequence). The CDR3 length is 19 residues. In DNA, the CDR3 is TGTGCCAGCAGTCATATTGTAACAGGGACGTATGAAAAGAACACTGAAGCTTTCTTT. Translating gives CASSHIVTGTYEKNTEAFF.

J is TRBJ1-1 and V is TRBV19; D is possibly TRBD1 (5 bases). Trimming took off 3 bases at V and 0 bases at J, with 8 bases between the two ends. Per the germline V gene, CDR1 is LNHDA and CDR2 is SQIVND (reference sequence). The CDR3 covers 14 residues. The CDR3 reads CASSIQGLNTEAFF. The CDR3 DNA is TGTGCCAGTAGTATTCAGGGCTTGAACACTGAAGCTTTCTTT. The complete variable domain, with remaining parts taken from reference TRBV19 and TRBJ1-1, reads DGGITQSPKYLFRKEGQNVTLSCEQNLNHDAMYWYRQDPGQGLRLIYYSQIVNDFQKGDIAEGYSVSREKKESFPLTVTSAQKNPTAFYLCASSIQGLNTEAFFGQGTRLTVV.

V gene TRBV11-2 combines with J gene TRBJ2-1; 7 positions match TRBD2. V lost 0 bases, J lost 4 bases, and 0 bases stayed unmatched. The CDR3 has 14 residues. CDR1 is SGHAT, CDR2 FQNNGV, per germline. The DNA for the CDR3 is TGTGCCAGCAGCTTAGAGGGAGGGTACAATGAGCAGTTCTTC. It codes for CASSLEGGYNEQFF.

The V gene is TRBV18, the J gene TRBJ1-2; D unclear. The germline V gene encodes CDR1 KGHSH and CDR2 LQKENI. The CDR3 covers 13 residues. With 2 bases removed from V and 3 bases from J, the gap between germline ends came to 7 bases. CDR3 DNA sequence: TGTGCCAGCTCACCATTGGCTGACTATGGCTACACCTTC. As protein: CASSPLADYGYTF.

The chain combines TRBV5-5 with TRBJ2-7; D remains ambiguous. V lost 0 bases and J 5 bases, leaving 15 bases between the germline ends. The CDR3 consists of 15 residues. Germline V CDR1 and CDR2: SGHKS, YYEKEE (reference sequence). This CDR3 reads CASSLGYTSGNEQYF. Written as DNA, the CDR3 is TGTGCCAGCAGCTTGGGATATACTTCTGGTAACGAGCAGTACTTC.

This clone was counted once. V and J are TRBV28 and TRBJ2-7; 8 bases are shared with TRBD1. The junction had 11 bases not matched to a gene; V was cut back by 3 bases and J by 7 bases. CDR1 is MDHEN, CDR2 SYDVKM, per germline. The CDR3 consists of 15 residues. The CDR3, as DNA: TGTGCCAGCAGTTTTCACCCACAGGGGGTGAGGGAGCAGTACTTC. It is translated as CASSFHPQGVREQYF.

The chain couples TRBV28 to TRBJ1-1; the D is unclear. The CDR3 spans 14 residues. V shed 5 bases and J shed 6 bases, with 16 bases lying between them. Germline V CDR1 and CDR2: MDHEN, SYDVKM. The CDR3 DNA sequence: TGTGCCAGCAGTCTACTACTCGGGGAGCCTGAAGCTTTCTTT. This codes for CASSLLLGEPEAFF.

The V gene is TRBV6-5, the J gene TRBJ1-2, with 10 positions matching TRBD1. The CDR3 is 14 residues long. With V trimmed by 6 bases and J by 7 bases, 8 bases remained unmatched. Germline CDR1 and CDR2: MNHEY and SVGAGI. This chain's CDR3 is CASRSTGGIGGYTF. The CDR3, as DNA: TGTGCCAGCAGATCGACAGGGGGCATTGGTGGCTACACCTTC.

This chain uses TRBV5-4 with TRBJ1-2; TRBD1 aligns across 8 bases. V shed 3 bases, J shed 4 bases, and the junction held 5 bases outside the gene matches. The CDR3 is made up of 14 amino acids. From germline, CDR1 is SGHNT and CDR2 YYREEE (reference sequence). The CDR3 region is CASSSQGAGYGYTF. CDR3 coding DNA: TGTGCCAGCAGCTCTCAGGGGGCGGGCTATGGCTACACCTTC.

This chain connects TRBV7-2 to TRBJ1-2; D unresolved. Germline V CDR1 and CDR2: SGHTA, FQGNSA. The V end was cut by 1 base, the J end by 6 bases, with 6 bases between. The CDR3 is 12 residues long. As DNA, the CDR3 is TGTGCCAGCAGCTTAGATGGGCATGGCTACACCTTC. Its protein is CASSLDGHGYTF.

The rearrangement uses TRBV2 and TRBJ1-5, with TRBD1 matching 9 bases. V trimming: 3 bases; J trimming: 6 bases; junction bases outside the gene matches: 18. This CDR3 is 19 amino acids long. Germline V gene data show CDR1 as SNHLY and CDR2 as FYNNEI. The CDR3 coding sequence is TGTGCCAGCAGTGACCCCGGGACAGGGAATCGCGGAGGAGGTCAGCCCCAGCATTTT. Its translation is CASSDPGTGNRGGGQPQHF.

The V gene is TRBV6-6, the J gene TRBJ2-7; 11 bases agree with TRBD1. The V gene's germline CDR1 is MNHNY and CDR2 SVGAGI (reference sequence). CDR3 length: 14 amino acids. V shed 6 bases, J shed 4 bases, and the junction held 5 bases outside the gene matches. CDR3 sequence: CASSLGQGAYEQYF. The DNA for the CDR3 is TGTGCCAGCAGCCTTGGACAGGGGGCTTACGAGCAGTACTTC.

This clone has a single count. CDR3 sequence: CASSLPDQPQHF. CDR3 DNA: TGTGCCAGCAGTTTACCGGATCAGCCCCAGCATTTT. The chain links TRBV5-6 to TRBJ1-5; D call uncertain. The germline V gene encodes CDR1 SGHDT and CDR2 YYEEEE. Trimming cost V 5 bases and J 5 bases, with 8 bases left between them. The CDR3 has 12 residues.

The chain combines TRBV5-6 with TRBJ2-2, with D possibly being TRBD1 (6 bases). This CDR3 contains 15 residues. Germline lookup yields CDR1 SGHDT and CDR2 YYEEEE. V lost 1 base and J lost 2, with 9 bases in between. CDR3 in amino acids: CASSLLQGNTGELFF. The CDR3 DNA follows: TGTGCCAGCAGCTTGTTACAGGGAAACACCGGGGAGCTGTTTTTT.

The table lists this clone with a few counts. V and J are TRBV16 and TRBJ1-1, with D tentatively TRBD1 (5 bases). V lost 4 bases and J 0 bases, leaving 9 bases between the germline ends. The CDR3 is 14 residues long. Germline-derived CDR1 and CDR2 are KGHSY and FQNENV. The CDR3 sequence: CASSLGRLNTEAFF. CDR3 DNA sequence: TGTGCCAGCAGCCTGGGGCGATTGAACACTGAAGCTTTCTTT.

This clone turned up a few times. The chain is built from TRBV10-3 and TRBJ2-7, with 8 bases identical to TRBD1. CDR3 length equals 17 residues. CDR1 is ENHRY, CDR2 SYGVKD, per germline. The trim removed 4 bases at V and 0 bases at J, leaving 11 bases unmatched. The CDR3 region is CAISGAYRDRSSYEQYF. The CDR3 nucleotides read TGTGCCATCAGTGGAGCGTACCGGGACAGGAGCTCCTACGAGCAGTACTTC.

This chain joins TRBV29-1 and TRBJ2-5, with D tentatively TRBD1 (5 bases). CDR1 is SQVTM, CDR2 ANQGSEA, per germline. Trimming left V 6 bases short and J 4 bases short, with 12 bases between. The CDR3 is made up of 12 amino acids. The CDR3 region is CSVNLGPETQYF. CDR3 DNA sequence: TGCAGCGTAAATCTGGGGCCAGAGACCCAGTACTTC.

CDR3 sequence: CASSERQGGSNQPQHF. The CDR3 DNA reads as TGTGCCAGCAGTGAGCGGCAGGGTGGGAGCAATCAGCCCCAGCATTTT. The chain recombines TRBV2 with TRBJ1-5; TRBD1 is a possible D gene (5 bases). The CDR3 has 16 amino acids. Trimming stripped 3 bases from V and 1 base from J, with 13 bases between. CDR1 SNHLY and CDR2 FYNNEI come from the germline V gene.

The CDR3 is CACRGQENSPLHF. CDR3 nucleotide sequence: TGTGCCTGTAGGGGGCAAGAGAATTCACCCCTCCACTTT. The V call is TRBV30, the J call TRBJ1-6, with 7 positions matching TRBD1. The V gene end was trimmed by 6 bases and the J gene end by 7 bases; junction bases not matched to a gene: 6. The CDR3 runs to 13 residues. Germline loops: CDR1 GTSNPN, CDR2 SVGIG (reference sequence).

The chain couples TRBV3-1 (or the pseudogene TRBV3-2) to TRBJ1-1, with 8 bases matching TRBD1. CDR1 and CDR2 (germline): LGHDT, YNNKEL (reference sequence). The CDR3 extends over 16 amino acids. V was clipped by 1 base and J by 5 bases; unmatched bases: 9. The DNA of the CDR3 is TGTGCCAGCAGCCAAGGGGGCACAGGGGGTAGGACTGAAGCTTTCTTT. Translated, it gives CASSQGGTGGRTEAFF.

This chain connects TRBV5-4 to TRBJ2-7; TRBD1 matches 9 bases. CDR3 length equals 14 residues. J lost 3 bases, V lost 4 bases, and 5 bases had no gene match. Germline V gene sequence: CDR1 SGHNT, CDR2 YYREEE (reference sequence). The CDR3 sequence is CASSPGQGNYEQYF. DNA of the CDR3: TGTGCCAGCAGCCCAGGACAGGGGAACTACGAGCAGTACTTC.

J is TRBJ1-6 and V is TRBV6-4; TRBD1 aligns across 10 bases. With 2 bases clipped from V and 0 bases from J, the junction kept 19 bases outside the gene matches. The CDR3 is 23 residues long. CDR1 and CDR2 from the germline V gene are MRHNA and SNTAGT. The CDR3 DNA sequence: TGTGCCAGCAGTGACAGACCCCCCCGTGGGACAGGGGTAACGAGCTCCTATAATTCACCCCTCCACTTT. It encodes CASSDRPPRGTGVTSSYNSPLHF.